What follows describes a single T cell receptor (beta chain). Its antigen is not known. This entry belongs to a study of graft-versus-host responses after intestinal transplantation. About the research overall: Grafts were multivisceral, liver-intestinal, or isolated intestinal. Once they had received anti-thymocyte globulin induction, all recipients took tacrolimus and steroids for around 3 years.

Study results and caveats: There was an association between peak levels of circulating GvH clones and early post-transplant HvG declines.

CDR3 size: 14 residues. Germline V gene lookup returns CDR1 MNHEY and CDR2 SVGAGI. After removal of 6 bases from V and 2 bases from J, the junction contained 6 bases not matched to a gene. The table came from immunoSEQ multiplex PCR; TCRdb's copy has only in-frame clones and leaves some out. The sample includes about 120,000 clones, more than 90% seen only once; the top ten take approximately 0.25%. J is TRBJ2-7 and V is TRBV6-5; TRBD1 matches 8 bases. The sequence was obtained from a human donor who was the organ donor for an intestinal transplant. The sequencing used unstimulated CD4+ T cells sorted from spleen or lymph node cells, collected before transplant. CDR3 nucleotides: TGTGCCAGCAGCTCGACAGGGGATACCTACGAGCAGTACTTC. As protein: CASSSTGDTYEQYF.